This paragraph covers one TCR beta chain sequence. The antigen remains undetermined. This sample is part of a study of vaccination effects on CD4 cells after COVID-19. Method: immunoSEQ multiplex PCR; TCRdb's copy keeps in-frame clones and lacks some. The sample gives some 31,000 clones, about two thirds of which show up once; around 3.8% is in the top ten. CDR3 length: 12 amino acids. V lost 2 bases and J lost 3, with 5 bases in between. The germline gives CDR1 MNHEY, CDR2 SMNVEV (reference sequence). Scientists isolated CD4+ T cells after a roughly ten-day culture period ended. The input for sequencing was CD4+ T cells from PBMCs cultured without peptide, taken before COVID-19 vaccination. The sequence came from a human donor who received a COVID-19 vaccine. The genes are TRBV27 and TRBJ2-7; D not resolved. The CDR3 DNA reads as TGTGCCAGCAGTTTAGATAGCTACGAGCAGTACTTC. Translation gives CASSLDSYEQYF.